This record covers a single TCR beta chain. TCRdb's table, derived via immunoSEQ multiplex PCR, lists solely in-frame clones and lacks some. The table lists about 79,000 clones, roughly 90% of them singletons. The CDR3 consists of 12 residues. The ends were cut back, 6 bases at V and 8 bases at J, with 11 bases in the middle. The germline gives CDR1 MDHEN, CDR2 SYDVKM. This record comes from a study of OX40 agonist ivuxolimab in advanced cancers. The rearrangement links TRBV28 to TRBJ2-4, with D perhaps being TRBD1 or TRBD2 (5 bases each). This TCR derives from an adult with an advanced solid tumor such as melanoma, head and neck, liver or kidney cancer. Sample: CD4+ or CD8+ T cells sorted from blood, taken in a trial of the OX40 agonist ivuxolimab. CDR3 DNA sequence: TGTGCCAGCAGGGGGCTGGGGGACATTCAGTACTTC. Residues: CASRGLGDIQYF.